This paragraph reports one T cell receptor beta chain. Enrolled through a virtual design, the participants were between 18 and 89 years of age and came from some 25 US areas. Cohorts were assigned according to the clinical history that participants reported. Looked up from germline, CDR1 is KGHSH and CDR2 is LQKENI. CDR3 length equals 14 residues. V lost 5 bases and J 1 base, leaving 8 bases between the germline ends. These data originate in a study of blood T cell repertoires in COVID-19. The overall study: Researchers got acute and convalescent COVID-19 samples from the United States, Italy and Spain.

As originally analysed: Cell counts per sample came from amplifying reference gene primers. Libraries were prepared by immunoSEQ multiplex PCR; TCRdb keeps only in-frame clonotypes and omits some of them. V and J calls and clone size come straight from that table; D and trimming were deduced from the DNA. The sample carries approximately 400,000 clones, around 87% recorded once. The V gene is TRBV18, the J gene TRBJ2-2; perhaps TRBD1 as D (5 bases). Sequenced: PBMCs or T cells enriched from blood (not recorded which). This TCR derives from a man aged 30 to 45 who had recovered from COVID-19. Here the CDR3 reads CASSKTVNTGELFF. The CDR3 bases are TGTGCCAGCTCAAAGACAGTGAACACCGGGGAGCTGTTTTTT. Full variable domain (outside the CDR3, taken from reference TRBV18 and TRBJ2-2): NAGVMQNPRHLVRRRGQEARLRCSPMKGHSHVYWYRQLPEEGLKFMVYLQKENIIDESGMPKERFSAEFPKEGPSILRIQQVVRGDSAAYFCASSKTVNTGELFFGEGSRLTVL.